This T cell receptor (beta chain) was observed in a study of OX40 agonist ivuxolimab in advanced cancers. Of note for this clone: Its antigen is still unknown.

Profiled with immunoSEQ multiplex PCR; TCRdb holds only in-frame clones, not every one. This table has about 59,000 clones, about 89% appearing once. The CDR3 sequence is 15 residues long. Germline-derived CDR1 and CDR2 are SEHNR and FQNEAQ (reference sequence). V lost 4 bases to trimming and J lost 3 bases, with 12 bases between them. Whole-study results and caveats: With doses of 0.1-3.0 mg/kg, partial responders showed among the lowest clonal expansion.

The source is an adult with an advanced solid tumor such as melanoma, head and neck, liver or kidney cancer. This rearrangement joins TRBV7-9 to TRBJ2-2; a weak D match, TRBD1 (6 bases). Here the sequenced sample was CD4+ or CD8+ T cells sorted from blood, taken in a trial of the OX40 agonist ivuxolimab. The CDR3: CASSSTGLYTGELFF. The CDR3 bases are TGTGCCAGCAGCTCGACAGGCTTATACACCGGGGAGCTGTTTTTT. The full variable domain, rest sourced from reference TRBV7-9 and TRBJ2-2, is DTGVSQNPRHKITKRGQNVTFRCDPISEHNRLYWYRQTLGQGPEFLTYFQNEAQLEKSRLLSDRFSAERPKGSFSTLEIQRTEQGDSAMYLCASSSTGLYTGELFFGEGSRLTVL.